Below, one T cell receptor beta chain is given with its context. Its antigen is unknown. Treatment specified: roughly 19 received Ad26.COV2.S at low or high dose, single or two shots; about 5 received placebo; per-sample allocation not given. Day 63 after the first injection of vaccine or placebo was the sampling time. The sample belongs to a study of Ad26.COV2.S vaccination and SARS-CoV-2 variants. Points from the study as a whole: The TCR breadth and depth analyses may have produced an underestimate of total T cell responses. Recipients of vaccine and of placebo showed similar breadth of their non-spike TCR repertoires.

Germline V gene data show CDR1 as SGHTA and CDR2 as FQGTGA. The J segment lost 4 bases and the V segment lost 5 bases, leaving 9 bases of the junction unmatched. CDR3 length equals 18 residues. TCRdb's table, derived via immunoSEQ multiplex PCR, lists solely in-frame clones and lacks some. The table has about 350,000 clones, around 89% seen once. The specimen was peripheral blood, collected in a trial of Ad26.COV2.S vaccine versus placebo. The J gene is TRBJ2-6, the V gene TRBV7-3, with 12 bases matching TRBD1. The clonotype comes from a person between 18 and 65 years old who received the Ad26.COV2.S COVID-19 vaccine or a placebo. The CDR3 nucleotides are TGTGCCAGCAGCGCCGGCGGGACAGGGGGCGCCGGGGCCAACGTCCTGACTTTC. Translation: CASSAGGTGGAGANVLTF. The complete variable domain, with remaining parts taken from reference TRBV7-3 and TRBJ2-6, reads GAGVSQTPSNKVTEKGKYVELRCDPISGHTALYWYRQSLGQGPEFLIYFQGTGAADDSGLPNDRFFAVRPEGSVSTLKIQRTERGDSAVYLCASSAGGTGGAGANVLTFGAGSRLTVL.